This T cell receptor (beta chain) is from a study of cytomegalovirus exposure and HLA in healthy donors (dated by TCRdb to the late 2010s). Background for the entire study: In an earlier analysis of some 610 of the donors, about 270 Gb of sequence data and 120 million or so unique TCR beta sequences from 180 million or so T cells were reported. Among several hundred genotyped donors of the cohort, an average of roughly 230,000 unique TCR beta nucleotide sequences was sequenced per donor, of which roughly 17% were non-productive. The number of donors typed differed by locus, with about 629-640 for A, B, C, DRB1 and DQB1, around 500 for DQA1, over 600 for DPA1, and approximately 470 for DPB1. Among the approximately 400 genotyped donors, approximately 76% belonged to the genetic ancestry cluster associated with self-reported Caucasian donors. Donor age, sex, ethnicity and CMV serostatus were collected together with the repertoire data. A later analysis re-analyzed previously published TCR beta repertoires from 660 or so donors and added high-resolution HLA genotyping to study TCR occurrence patterns. Roughly 5 DR-DQ haplotypes were handled as single units for association and clustering, since linkage in the cohort was strong. All discovery cohort repertoires had been generated using a single sequencing platform. The study was designed to test whether signatures of past pathogen exposure could be identified by cataloging public T cell receptors. An earlier analysis of 500 to 650 of the donors applied high-throughput TCR beta sequencing to assess whether each TCR beta V gene segment acted as functional or pseudogenic. Rather than drawing on any new phenotypic data, the later analysis identified candidate immune exposures from TCR beta sequences and the way those sequences occurred across donors. Along with the approximately 600-subject first cohort, a separate validation cohort of some 130 different subjects was used. HLA typing covered class I and class II loci at four-digit resolution. High-throughput TCR immunosequencing, statistical association of individual TCRs with disease status, and machine learning were combined to predict cytomegalovirus infection status. Roughly 300 gigabases of sequencing data and approximately 91 million unique TCR sequences made up an early release that covered approximately 620 HLA-typed donors. The study used immunosequencing to profile the T cell repertoires of approximately 650 subjects and linked those repertoires to cytomegalovirus serostatus. A later genetic analysis took genome-wide SNP genotypes for about three fifths of the roughly 700 donors and used that subset as a discovery cohort.

In total, just over 650 healthy bone marrow donors made up the cohort. All cohort members were sampled while nominally healthy, although unrecorded immune exposures were likely present. The donor tested CMV seropositive, placing the donor among the 250 to 300 seropositive members of the cohort. Every donor gave a peripheral blood sample, and the peripheral blood mononuclear cells from that sample were used for TCR beta sequencing. The Qiagen DNeasy Blood Extraction Kit was used to extract genomic DNA from the blood cell samples. The germline V gene encodes CDR1 MNHEY and CDR2 SVGAGI. Here V drops 4 bases and J drops 6 bases, and the junction holds 7 bases not matched to any gene. The CDR3 has 15 amino acids, counting the end cysteine and phenylalanine. Just CDR3 DNA is preserved here, 45 bases in frame from base 1. Note on this clone: Its binding antigen is unknown. There are no base qualities to consult, and no much larger clone falls within one base.

The paper as a whole reports these results and caveats: In a later analysis, HLA-associated TCR beta chains were found to be more clonally expanded and to have lower generation probabilities than equally common non-associated chains. Most TCR sequences were observed very rarely across donors, whereas some public TCRs were present in many individuals. Specific HLA alleles were associated with 15,000 to 20,000 TCR beta sequences at a false discovery rate of 0.05 in a later analysis. Because the 87-base-pair reads could not distinguish some IMGT-functional V segments, including TRBV6-2 and TRBV6-3, those segments were excluded. A few of the identified cytomegalovirus-associated TCR beta chains were confirmed in vitro to be specific for cytomegalovirus antigens. Correlated functional status among segregating V segments might reflect linkage disequilibrium, but an unknown experimental factor could not be ruled out. A total of 150 to 200 TCR beta chains were listed by the study as associated with cytomegalovirus. V-gene and J-gene trimming of TCR beta chains was associated with a missense DCLRE1C variant in a later genetic analysis, and the association was replicated in an independent cohort. Assigning TCR associations to individual alleles was difficult when HLA alleles, especially DR and DQ, strongly co-occurred. Because counts were too low, seventeen rarely observed V segments, including chromosome 9 orphons, were excluded from the earlier analysis of some 540 of the donors. A further reported finding was that TCR beta sequences accurately predicted the HLA-A and HLA-B alleles for most subjects in the first cohort. Broadly in line with IMGT annotations, most TCR beta V segments showed up in productive rearrangements about 90% or about 30% of the time in an earlier analysis of several hundred of the donors. A cluster of highly shared sequence variants was judged likely to be a technical artifact of the sequencing pipeline. CMV serostatus was the only immune exposure information available for the cohort. According to the authors, the approach could potentially be generalized to other disease states and immunological phenotypes. This cohort had only TCR beta chains sequenced, and the lack of alpha or paired-chain data limited which features could be detected. HLA typing was unavailable for some donors at each locus, so association tests used only the typed subset. According to a later analysis, TCR association rates differed among HLA loci, with DRB1 alleles showing the most associated TCRs and HLA-C alleles showing the fewest. In a later analysis, several top co-occurrence clusters were reported to appear linked to parvovirus B19, influenza, CMV and Epstein-Barr virus. The presence/absence analyses assumed that sequencing depth was roughly uniform across donors, and that assumption may not be true. Cytomegalovirus status was reported to be diagnosed by the classifier with high specificity and sensitivity in both the original and validation cohorts. According to a later genetic analysis, donors in an Asian-associated ancestry cluster had fewer N-insertions in productive TCRs than the roughly 700-donor mean. A later analysis found that most CMV-associated TCR beta chains appeared HLA-restricted, with HLA associations seemingly driven largely by CMV exposure.

The library was made by the immunoSEQ multiplex PCR assay. For the multiplex PCR, a mixture combining 60 forward primers for TCR Vbeta segments and 13 reverse primers for TCR Jbeta segments was used. The CDR3 region of rearranged TCR beta genes was amplified from genomic DNA with a multiplex PCR assay. The Illumina HiSeq System was used to sequence the amplified TCR beta libraries as 87-base-pair reads. Per the original workflow: In a later analysis, about 80 million unique TCR beta chains were counted across the approximately 640 repertoires, and roughly 11 million of these chains were shared by at least two donors. To remove PCR and sequencing errors, raw reads were error-corrected and collapsed into unique sequences using a nearest-neighbor algorithm that merged closely related sequences. V, D and J gene segments were assigned by aligning CDR3 sequences to IMGT reference sequences. Each retained sequence needed at least a six-nucleotide match to both a V gene segment and a J gene segment. Rearrangements were classified as productive when the CDR3 lacked stop codons and remained in frame with V and J, and all other rearrangements were classified as non-productive. CDR3 was defined by IMGT convention, running from the second conserved V-encoded cysteine to the conserved J-encoded phenylalanine. Sequences without an unambiguous match to a single V gene segment were excluded from the earlier analysis of a few hundred of the donors. An earlier analysis of around 600 of the donors classified V segments as functional when productive rearrangements were above 56.7% and as segregating when the standard deviation between donors was above 5%. To diagnose cytomegalovirus status from the catalog of TCR beta chain sequences, a statistical classification framework was built. In a later analysis, V and J genes were assigned by comparing TCR nucleotide sequences against IMGT/GENE-DB human TR gene sequences. The TCRdist pipeline was used in a later analysis to assign CDR3 sequences and most-parsimonious VDJ recombination scenarios. In a later analysis, each TCR beta chain was defined by its CDR3 amino acid sequence together with its V-gene family, and reads without a unique V-gene family were excluded. As a way to deal with suspected cross-contamination and a sequencing artifact, a later analysis dropped hundreds of nucleotide sequences that were highly shared and had low generation probability. A later analysis calculated a clonal expansion index for each public chain from normalized within-repertoire ranks of inferred template counts. Generation probabilities in a later analysis came from a VDJ recombination model fitted to out-of-frame rearrangements, and those results were checked against IGoR. A later analysis scored TCR-TCR, TCR-HLA and TCR-CMV co-occurrence with hypergeometric tests, applying a repertoire-size bias correction to TCR pairs. In a later analysis, false discovery rates were estimated by permuting HLA or CMV assignments 20 times. In a later analysis, co-occurring TCRs were grouped using DBSCAN, and TCRdist sequence similarity was added for clustering within HLA-allele-positive subsets. Co-occurrence clustering excluded repertoires with fewer than 30,000 or more than 120,000 public chains, plus five with anomalous nucleotide sharing. As stored in TCRdb, this immuneACCESS dataset retains in-frame rearrangements with V and J assigned. A fraction of the clones does not appear; measured against another copy, unresolved V genes explain less than half of the discrepancy, and the remainder lacks a known reason. From that table come the V and J calls and clone size; the DNA was used to work out D and trimming. Across this sample there are 90,000 to 140,000 clones, with more than 9.5% seen only once. The ten largest account for 16% of the sample.

The source material was PBMCs. This clonotype was sampled from a man aged 40-55 years in good health and CMV-seropositive. The chain is encoded by TRBV6-5 joined to TRBJ2-1; TRBD2 aligns with 9 central bases. The nucleotides are TGTGCCAGCAGTTTAGTAGCGGGAGTCGGCAATGAGCAGTTCTTC. Translated, this is CASSLVAGVGNEQFF.